Listed here is a single T cell receptor beta chain. Its antigen is currently unknown. This sample was taken from a study of a mutant IDH1 vaccine in newly diagnosed glioma. Study-wide background: Vaccine administration was initiated 4-6 weeks following radiotherapy alone, or with temozolomide cycles. Prior therapy was radiotherapy, temozolomide, or both; most received both.

V shed 3 bases and J 3 bases; nucleotides not matched to a gene: 8. Germline V gene sequence: CDR1 SGHDT, CDR2 YYEEEE. The CDR3 runs to 16 residues. Described time point: week 35, safety follow-up. Each dose delivered 300 ug of mutant IDH1 20-mer peptide subcutaneously with imiquimod. Measured with immunoSEQ multiplex PCR; TCRdb has only the in-frame clones, and not every one. This table has 26,000 or so clones, around four fifths appearing once. The chain combines TRBV5-6 with TRBJ2-3, with TRBD1 matching 9 bases. This material consisted of PBMCs, taken from a glioma patient whose treatment included an IDH1 peptide vaccine. The TCR was taken from a man aged 25 to 40 with glioma. This CDR3 reads CASSWGYRGPTDTQYF. CDR3 nucleotide sequence: TGTGCCAGCAGCTGGGGGTACAGGGGGCCGACAGATACGCAGTATTTT.